This T cell receptor beta chain came from a study of T cells in women clearing cervical HPV infection. The assay was immunoSEQ multiplex PCR, and TCRdb's table has in-frame clones only and misses some. The repertoire table contains 15,000 to 20,000 clones. On this clone itself: The observed sequence ends 3 residues before the CDR3 terminus, with the missing tail filled in from the germline J gene.

MY09/MY11 PCR detected cervical HPV DNA; dot-blot assigned genotypes. Germline V gives CDR1 SNHLY, CDR2 FYNNEI. Trimming left V 2 bases short and J 1 base short, with 9 bases between. The CDR3 covers 15 residues. The material sequenced was blood buffy coat. The chain links TRBV2 to TRBJ1-5; D not certain. This TCR was sampled from a woman aged 18 to 69 with a cervical HPV16 infection that either progressed to CIN3+ or cleared (not recorded which). Partial CDR3 DNA: TGTGCCAGCAGTGAACAGGTCTCGAGCAATCAGCCC. As protein: CASSEQVSSNQP. From start to end, the CDR3 is CASSEQVSSNQPQHF.